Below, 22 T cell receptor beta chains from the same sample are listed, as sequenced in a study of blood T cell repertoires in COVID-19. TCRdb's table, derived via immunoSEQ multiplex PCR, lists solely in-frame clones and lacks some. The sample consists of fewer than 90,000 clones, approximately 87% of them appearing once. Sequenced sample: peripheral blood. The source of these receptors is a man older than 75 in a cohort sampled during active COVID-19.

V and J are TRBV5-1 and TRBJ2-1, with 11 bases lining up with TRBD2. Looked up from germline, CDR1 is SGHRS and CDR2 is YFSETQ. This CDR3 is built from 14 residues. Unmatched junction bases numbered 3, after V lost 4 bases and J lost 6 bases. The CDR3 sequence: CASSISGGANEQFF. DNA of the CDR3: TGCGCCAGCAGCATTAGCGGGGGGGCCAATGAGCAGTTCTTC. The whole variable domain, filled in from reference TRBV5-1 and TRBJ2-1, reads KAGVTQTPRYLIKTRGQQVTLSCSPISGHRSVSWYQQTPGQGLQFLFEYFSETQRNKGNFPGRFSGRQFSNSRSEMNVSTLELGDSALYLCASSISGGANEQFFGPGTRLTVL.

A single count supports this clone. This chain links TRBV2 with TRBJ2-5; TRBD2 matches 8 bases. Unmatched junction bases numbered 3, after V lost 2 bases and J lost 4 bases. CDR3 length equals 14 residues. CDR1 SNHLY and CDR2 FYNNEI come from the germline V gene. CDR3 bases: TGTGCCAGCAGTGAAACTAGCGGCCCAGAGACCCAGTACTTC. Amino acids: CASSETSGPETQYF.

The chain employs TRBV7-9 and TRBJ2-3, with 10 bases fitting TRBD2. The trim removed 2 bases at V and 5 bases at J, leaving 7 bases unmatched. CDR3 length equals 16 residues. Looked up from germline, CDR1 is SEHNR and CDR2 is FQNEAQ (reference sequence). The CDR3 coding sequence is TGTGCCAGCAGCTTACTAGCGGGGGCGCTCGGAGATACGCAGTATTTT. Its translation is CASSLLAGALGDTQYF.

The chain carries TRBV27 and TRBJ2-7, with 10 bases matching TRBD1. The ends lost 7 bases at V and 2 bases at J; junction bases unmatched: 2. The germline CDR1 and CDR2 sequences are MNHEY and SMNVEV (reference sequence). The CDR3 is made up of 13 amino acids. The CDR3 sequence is CASNGQGAYEQYF. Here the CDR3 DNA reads TGTGCCAGCAACGGACAGGGGGCCTACGAGCAGTACTTC.

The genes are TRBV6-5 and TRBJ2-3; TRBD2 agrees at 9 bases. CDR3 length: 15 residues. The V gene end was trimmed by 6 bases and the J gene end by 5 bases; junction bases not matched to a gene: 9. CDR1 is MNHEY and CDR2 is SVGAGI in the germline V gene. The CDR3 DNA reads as TGTGCCAGCAGAACACTAGCGGGTGCTCAAGATACGCAGTATTTT. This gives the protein CASRTLAGAQDTQYF.

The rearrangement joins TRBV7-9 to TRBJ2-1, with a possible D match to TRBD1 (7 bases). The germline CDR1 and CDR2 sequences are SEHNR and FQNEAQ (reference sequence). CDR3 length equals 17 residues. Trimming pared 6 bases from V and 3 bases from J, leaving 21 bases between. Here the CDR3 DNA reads TGTGCCAGCAGGGGACCGGAGGGGGCGCCGATCTACAATGAGCAGTTCTTC. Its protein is CASRGPEGAPIYNEQFF.

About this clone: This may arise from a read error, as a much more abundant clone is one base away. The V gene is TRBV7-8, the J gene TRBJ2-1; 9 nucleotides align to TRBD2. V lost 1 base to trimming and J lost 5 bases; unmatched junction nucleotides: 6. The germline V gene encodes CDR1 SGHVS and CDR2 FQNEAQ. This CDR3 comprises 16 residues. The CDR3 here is CASSLGRGGEHNEQFF. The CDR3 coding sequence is TGTGCCAGCAGCTTAGGGCGGGGGGGCGAGCACAATGAGCAGTTCTTC.

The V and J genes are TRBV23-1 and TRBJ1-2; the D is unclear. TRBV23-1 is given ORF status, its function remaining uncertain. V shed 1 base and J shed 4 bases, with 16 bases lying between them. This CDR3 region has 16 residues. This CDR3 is CASSQWCYSLSYGYTF. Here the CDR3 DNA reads TGCGCCAGCAGTCAATGGTGCTACAGCCTCTCCTATGGCTACACCTTC.

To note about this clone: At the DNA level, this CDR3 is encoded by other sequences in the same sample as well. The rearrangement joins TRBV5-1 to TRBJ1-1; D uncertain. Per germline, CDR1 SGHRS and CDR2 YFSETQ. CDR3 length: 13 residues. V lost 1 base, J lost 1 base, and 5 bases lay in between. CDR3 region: CASSLTGNTEAFF. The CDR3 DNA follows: TGCGCCAGCAGCTTGACGGGGAACACTGAAGCTTTCTTT.

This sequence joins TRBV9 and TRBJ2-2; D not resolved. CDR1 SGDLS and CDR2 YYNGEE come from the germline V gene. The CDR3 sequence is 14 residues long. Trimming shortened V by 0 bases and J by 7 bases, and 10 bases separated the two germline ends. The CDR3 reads CASSVVGRGGELFF. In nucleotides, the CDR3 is TGTGCCAGCAGCGTAGTCGGTAGAGGCGGGGAGCTGTTTTTT.

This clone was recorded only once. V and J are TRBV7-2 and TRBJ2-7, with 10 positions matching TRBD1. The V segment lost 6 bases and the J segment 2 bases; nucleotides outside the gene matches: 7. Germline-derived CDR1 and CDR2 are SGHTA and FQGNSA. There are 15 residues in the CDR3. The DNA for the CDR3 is TGTGCCAGCAGTCAGGCCGGGACAGGGGCCTACGAGCAGTACGTC. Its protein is CASSQAGTGAYEQYV.

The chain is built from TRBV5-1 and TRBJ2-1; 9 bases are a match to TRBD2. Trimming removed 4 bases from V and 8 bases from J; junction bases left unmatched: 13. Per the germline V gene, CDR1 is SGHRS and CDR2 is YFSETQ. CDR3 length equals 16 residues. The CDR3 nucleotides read TGCGCCAGCAGCCTCGGCCCTAGCGGGGACTGGCATGAGCAGTTCTTC. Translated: CASSLGPSGDWHEQFF.

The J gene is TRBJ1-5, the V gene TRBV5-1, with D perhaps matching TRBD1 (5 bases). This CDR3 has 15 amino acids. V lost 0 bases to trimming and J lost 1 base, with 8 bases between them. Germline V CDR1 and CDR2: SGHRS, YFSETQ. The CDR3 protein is CASSLEGSSNQPQHF. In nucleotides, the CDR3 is TGCGCCAGCAGCTTGGAGGGGTCAAGCAATCAGCCCCAGCATTTT.

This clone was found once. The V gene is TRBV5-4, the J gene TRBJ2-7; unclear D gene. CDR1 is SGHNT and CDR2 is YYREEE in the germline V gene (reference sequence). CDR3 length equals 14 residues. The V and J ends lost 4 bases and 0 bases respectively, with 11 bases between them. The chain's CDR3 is CASSQPDFSYEQYF. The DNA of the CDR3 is TGTGCCAGCAGCCAACCTGACTTCTCCTACGAGCAGTACTTC. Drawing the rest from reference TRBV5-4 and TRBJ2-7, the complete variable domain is ETGVTQSPTHLIKTRGQQVTLRCSSQSGHNTVSWYQQALGQGPQFIFQYYREEENGRGNFPPRFSGLQFPNYSSELNVNALELDDSALYLCASSQPDFSYEQYFGPGTRLTVT.

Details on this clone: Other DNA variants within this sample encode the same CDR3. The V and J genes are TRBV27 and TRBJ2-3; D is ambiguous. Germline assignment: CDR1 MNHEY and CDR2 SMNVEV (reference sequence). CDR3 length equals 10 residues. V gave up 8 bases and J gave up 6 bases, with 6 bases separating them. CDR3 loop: CASGPDTQYF. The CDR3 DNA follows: TGTGCCAGCGGCCCCGATACGCAGTATTTT.

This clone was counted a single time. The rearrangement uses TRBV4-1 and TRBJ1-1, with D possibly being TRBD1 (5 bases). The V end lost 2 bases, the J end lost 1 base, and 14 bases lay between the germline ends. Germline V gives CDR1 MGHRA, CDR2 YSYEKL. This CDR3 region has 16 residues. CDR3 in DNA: TGCGCCAGCAGCCAACAACCTGCTGACAGGAACACTGAAGCTTTCTTT. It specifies CASSQQPADRNTEAFF.

The CDR3 nucleotides are TGTGCCAGCAGCCCCACCCGACTAGCGGGGATGCAGTATTTT. It codes for CASSPTRLAGMQYF. The rearrangement links TRBV11-3 to TRBJ2-3, with 11 bases aligning to TRBD2. The CDR3 contains 14 residues. The germline V gene encodes CDR1 SGHNT and CDR2 YENEEA. Losses at the gene ends were 5 bases for V and 11 bases for J; bases not matched to a gene: 9.

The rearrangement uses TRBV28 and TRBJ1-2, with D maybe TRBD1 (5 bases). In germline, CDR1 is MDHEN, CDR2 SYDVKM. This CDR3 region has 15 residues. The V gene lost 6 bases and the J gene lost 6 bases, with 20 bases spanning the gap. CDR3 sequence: CASSLPGGTPHGYTF. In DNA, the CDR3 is TGTGCCAGCAGCCTACCGGGGGGAACCCCCCATGGCTACACCTTC.

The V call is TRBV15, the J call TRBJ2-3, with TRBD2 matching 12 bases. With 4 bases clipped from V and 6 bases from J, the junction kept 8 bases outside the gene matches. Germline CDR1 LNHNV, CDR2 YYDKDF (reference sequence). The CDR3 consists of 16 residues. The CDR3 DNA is TGTGCCACCAGCAATCTAGCGGGGGGGGCAGGGGATACGCAGTATTTT. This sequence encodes CATSNLAGGAGDTQYF.

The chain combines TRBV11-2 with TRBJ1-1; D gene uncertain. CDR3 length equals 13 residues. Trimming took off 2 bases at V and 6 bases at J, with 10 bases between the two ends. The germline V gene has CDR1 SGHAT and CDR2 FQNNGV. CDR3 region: CASSLQVVAEAFF. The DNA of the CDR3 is TGTGCCAGCAGCTTACAGGTGGTCGCTGAAGCTTTCTTT.

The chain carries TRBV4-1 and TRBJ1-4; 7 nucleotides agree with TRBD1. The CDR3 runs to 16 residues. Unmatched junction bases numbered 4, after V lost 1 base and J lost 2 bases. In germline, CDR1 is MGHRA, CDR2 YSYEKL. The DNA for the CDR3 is TGCGCCAGCAGCCAAGGTTTACAGGGGACTAATGAAAAACTGTTTTTT. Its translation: CASSQGLQGTNEKLFF.

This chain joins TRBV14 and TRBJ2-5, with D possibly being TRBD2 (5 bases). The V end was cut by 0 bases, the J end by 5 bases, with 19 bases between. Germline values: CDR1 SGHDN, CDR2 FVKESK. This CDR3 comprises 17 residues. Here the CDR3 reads CASSQDLRTGTEETQYF. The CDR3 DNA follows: TGTGCCAGCAGCCAAGACCTTCGGACGGGAACCGAGGAGACCCAGTACTTC.